Each of the 7 T cell receptor beta chains below was sequenced from the same sample in a study of T cells in women clearing cervical HPV infection. Sequenced by immunoSEQ multiplex PCR; TCRdb stores in-frame clones only, minus some. Recorded for this sample: 30,000 to 35,000 clones. The specimen was blood buffy coat. The origin of the receptors is a woman between 18 and 75 years old with a cervical HPV16 infection that either progressed to CIN3+ or cleared (not recorded which).

As regards this clone: The read ends 3 residues early relative to the CDR3; the germline J gene fills the gap. This chain connects TRBV7-2 to TRBJ2-3; weak D call: TRBD1 (5 bases). The germline gives CDR1 SGHTA, CDR2 FQGNSA. This CDR3 contains 13 residues. CDR3 residues: CASSLSRVETQYF. The covered CDR3 bases are TGTGCCAGCAGCTTAAGCAGGGTAGAGACG.

Details on this clone: The read gets to within 3 residues of the CDR3 end, and the germline J gene fills in the rest. This chain connects TRBV5-1 to TRBJ2-1; a weak D match, TRBD1 (6 bases). The CDR3 loop spans 15 amino acids. The germline V gene has CDR1 SGHRS and CDR2 YFSETQ. V was clipped by 1 base and J by 4 bases, with 12 bases between them. CDR3 DNA, as far as it was read: TGCGCCAGCAGCTTGTTGACAGGTAGATACAATGAG. This sequence encodes CASSLLTGRYNE. The CDR3, in full, reads CASSLLTGRYNEQFF.

About this clone itself: The CDR3 end lies 3 residues beyond the end of the read and is filled in from the germline J gene. The chain recombines TRBV7-9 with TRBJ1-1; TRBD1 is a possible D gene (6 bases). The CDR3 loop spans 15 amino acids. Germline loops: CDR1 SEHNR, CDR2 FQNEAQ (reference sequence). The V end was cut by 2 bases, the J end by 1 base, with 11 bases between. CDR3 DNA, as far as it was read: TGTGCCAGCAGCTTACTAAGCAGGGGGAACACTGAA. It encodes CASSLLSRGNTE. In full, the CDR3 reads CASSLLSRGNTEAFF. The entire variable domain, with the rest obtained from reference TRBV7-9 and TRBJ1-1, is as follows: DTGVSQNPRHKITKRGQNVTFRCDPISEHNRLYWYRQTLGQGPEFLTYFQNEAQLEKSRLLSDRFSAERPKGSFSTLEIQRTEQGDSAMYLCASSLLSRGNTEAFFGQGTRLTVV.

To note about this clone: The CDR3 is cut off 3 residues early in the read; its end comes from the germline J gene. This chain joins TRBV14 and TRBJ2-1; tentative D call: TRBD1 (6 bases). Looked up from germline, CDR1 is SGHDN and CDR2 is FVKESK. The CDR3 covers 12 residues. Deletions cut 3 bases from V and 8 bases from J, with 8 bases between. This chain's CDR3 is CASSHDRYEQFF. CDR3 DNA, as far as it was read: TGTGCCAGCAGCCATGACAGGTATGAG.

Notes on this clone: The read halts 3 residues ahead of the CDR3 end, with the missing end drawn from the germline J gene. The rearrangement uses TRBV2 and TRBJ2-5; the match to TRBD1 covers 7 bases. Germline V gives CDR1 SNHLY, CDR2 FYNNEI. CDR3 length equals 12 residues. CDR3 bases read: TGTGCCAGCAAAGGGGGCACAGATACC. It codes for CASKGGTDT. The entire CDR3 protein reads CASKGGTDTQYF.

As for this clone: The read falls 3 residues short of the CDR3 end, and the missing part is taken from the germline J gene. The chain is built from TRBV30 and TRBJ2-7, with TRBD2 matching over 7 bases. This CDR3 contains 18 residues. V lost 4 bases, J lost 4 bases, and 22 bases stayed unmatched. The germline V gene has CDR1 GTSNPN and CDR2 SVGIG (reference sequence). The CDR3 sequence: CAWTVGGGARTLLYEQYF. The covered CDR3 bases are TGTGCCTGGACCGTTGGGGGGGGTGCTAGAACACTACTGTACGAG.

In regard to this clone: The read ends 3 residues before the CDR3 terminus; that terminus is restored from the germline J gene. The V gene is TRBV6-1, the J gene TRBJ2-3; TRBD1 agrees at 10 bases. The trim removed 4 bases at V and 2 bases at J, leaving 3 bases unmatched. There are 15 residues in the CDR3. In germline, CDR1 is MNHNS, CDR2 SASEGT. The CDR3 DNA, read in part, is TGTGCCAGCAGTGCGGGACAGGGGATCACAGATACG. Its protein is CASSAGQGITDT. The whole CDR3 sequence is CASSAGQGITDTQYF.